The 30 T cell receptor beta chains in this list originate from one sample, sequenced in a study of T cells in Graves' hyperthyroidism and ophthalmopathy (dated by TCRdb to the late 2010s). Preparation of the library involved multiplex PCR. The instrument given in TCRdb is Illumina HiSeq 2000. The TCR beta CDR3 regions were amplified from the RNA transcripts. For the first round of RT-PCR on the TCR CDR3, the HTBI primer set was used together with the Qiagen OneStep RT-PCR kit. In TCRdb, the public reads were trimmed at Q25 with fastp and aligned with MiXCR, with productive beta chains retained. Entries are consolidated by CDR3 protein sequence, retaining the most common genes and DNA. Here the sample has 600,000 to 700,000 distinct CDR3 sequences; over 12% occur a single time. The ten most abundant clones make up around 4% of the sample. Sequenced input: blood. These receptors were collected from a woman in her 40s with Graves' ophthalmopathy.

This clonotype was detected only once. The V and J genes are TRBV6-1 and TRBJ2-7; D may be TRBD2 (6 bases). The CDR3 runs 14 residues. CDR1 MNHNS and CDR2 SASEGT come from the germline V gene. Trimming took 3 bases from V and 3 from J, leaving 12 bases between them. The CDR3 bases are TGTGCCAGCAGTGAGGGGGGAGTCATCTACGAGCAGTACTTC. Translated, it gives CASSEGGVIYEQYF.

This clonotype appeared many times. The chain employs TRBV28 and TRBJ2-7, with 9 bases that match TRBD2. V trimming: 2 bases; J trimming: 4 bases; junction bases outside the gene matches: 6. Germline assignment: CDR1 MDHEN and CDR2 SYDVKM. There are 15 residues in the CDR3. DNA for the CDR3: TGTGCCAGCAGTTTAGTCCTAGCGGGAAAGTACGAGCAGTACTTC. Protein product: CASSLVLAGKYEQYF.

The table lists this clonotype with many counts. The chain employs TRBV28 and TRBJ1-5; perhaps TRBD1 as D (5 bases). The ends were cut back, 8 bases at V and 2 bases at J, with 13 bases in the middle. The CDR3 consists of 14 residues. CDR1 is MDHEN and CDR2 is SYDVKM in the germline V gene. This CDR3 is CASVRGRGNQPQHF. DNA for the CDR3: TGTGCCAGCGTGAGGGGTAGGGGCAATCAGCCCCAGCATTTT.

This clonotype was seen many times. This rearrangement joins TRBV28 to TRBJ1-5; TRBD1 aligns across 12 bases. Trimming at V came to 3 bases and at J to 6 bases, leaving 12 bases not matched to a gene. CDR1 MDHEN and CDR2 SYDVKM come from the germline V gene. The CDR3 runs to 18 residues. The CDR3 DNA follows: TGTGCCAGCAGTTTGCCGGGACAGGGGGCGCTTAGAGGTCAGCCCCAGCATTTT. Its protein is CASSLPGQGALRGQPQHF.

This clonotype came up many times. The chain combines TRBV28 with TRBJ2-6; 7 positions match TRBD1. The CDR3 is made up of 16 amino acids. V was clipped by 5 bases and J by 0 bases; unmatched bases: 4. Germline CDR1 and CDR2: MDHEN and SYDVKM. The CDR3 region is CASSISGGSGANVLTF. CDR3 DNA: TGTGCCAGCAGTATCTCAGGGGGCTCTGGGGCCAACGTCCTGACTTTC. Full variable domain (missing parts from reference TRBV28 and TRBJ2-6): DVKVTQSSRYLVKRTGEKVFLECVQDMDHENMFWYRQDPGLGLRLIYFSYDVKMKEKGDIPEGYSVSREKKERFSLILESASTNQTSMYLCASSISGGSGANVLTFGAGSRLTVL.

Ten or more counts support this clonotype. This chain links TRBV28 with TRBJ1-2, with TRBD1 as a possible D gene (5 bases). The CDR3 is 12 residues long. V lost 4 bases and J 6 bases, leaving 9 bases between the germline ends. The germline V gene encodes CDR1 MDHEN and CDR2 SYDVKM. CDR3 sequence (DNA): TGTGCCAGCAGTTCCCGAGGGGATGGCTACACCTTC. It encodes CASSSRGDGYTF.

V gene TRBV7-9 combines with J gene TRBJ2-7; D may be TRBD2 (6 bases). This CDR3 has 13 amino acids. The V end was cut by 5 bases, the J end by 5 bases, with 13 bases between. Germline-derived CDR1 and CDR2 are SEHNR and FQNEAQ (reference sequence). The CDR3: CASSRPGGNEQYF. CDR3 DNA: TGTGCCAGCAGCCGCCCTGGGGGGAACGAGCAGTACTTC.

This clonotype appeared many times. V gene TRBV2 combines with J gene TRBJ2-7; a weak D match, TRBD2 (6 bases). V was cut by 7 bases and J by 2 bases, with 12 bases left in between. CDR3 size: 13 residues. Germline assignment: CDR1 SNHLY and CDR2 FYNNEI. CDR3 nucleotides: TGTGCCAGCAACCAAGCGGGCGCCTACGAGCAGTACTTC. Its translation: CASNQAGAYEQYF.

This clonotype came up many times. This chain links TRBV20-1 with TRBJ2-7, with no clear D. The V end was cut by 6 bases, the J end by 3 bases, with 18 bases between. This CDR3 has 14 amino acids. CDR1 is DFQATT and CDR2 is SNEGSKA in the germline V gene (reference sequence). The CDR3 nucleotides read TGCAGTGCAGAGCGAGGTAGTGCGGACTACGAGCAGTACTTC. As protein: CSAERGSADYEQYF.

The table lists this clonotype with many counts. The chain couples TRBV28 to TRBJ2-5; maybe TRBD2 (5 bases). Per the germline V gene, CDR1 is MDHEN and CDR2 is SYDVKM. This CDR3 is 14 amino acids long. Trimming left V 0 bases short and J 5 bases short, with 10 bases between. The CDR3 region is CASSLWGREETQYF. CDR3 nucleotides: TGTGCCAGCAGTTTATGGGGAAGGGAGGAGACCCAGTACTTC.

This clonotype was counted at least ten times. This chain uses TRBV6-2 or TRBV6-3 with TRBJ2-7; TRBD2 matches at 7 bases. The CDR3 is 13 amino acids. V lost 3 bases to trimming and J lost 7 bases; unmatched junction nucleotides: 6. Germline assignment: CDR1 MNHEY and CDR2 SVGEGT. Written as DNA, the CDR3 is TGTGCCAGCAGTTATGCGGGAGTGGGGGAGCAGTACTTC. This sequence encodes CASSYAGVGEQYF.

This clonotype was detected ten times or more. V is TRBV6-5 and J is TRBJ1-1; maybe TRBD1 (5 bases). V lost 8 bases, J lost 1 base, and 14 bases lay in between. This CDR3 region has 14 residues. Germline V gene data show CDR1 as MNHEY and CDR2 as SVGAGI. CDR3 DNA sequence: TGTGCCAGCCGGAGCTCAGGGAAGAACACTGAAGCTTTCTTT. This translates into CASRSSGKNTEAFF.

The J gene is TRBJ2-4, the V gene TRBV5-8, with 10 positions matching TRBD1. From germline, CDR1 is SGHTS and CDR2 YDEGEE. The CDR3 runs 18 residues. V dropped 5 bases and J dropped 0; count of bases not matched to a gene: 11. CDR3: CASREDRGFMGAKNIQYF. The CDR3 DNA is TGTGCCAGCAGAGAGGACAGGGGGTTTATGGGAGCCAAAAACATTCAGTACTTC.

This sequence joins TRBV28 and TRBJ2-5; D might be TRBD2 (5 bases). CDR1 and CDR2 (germline): MDHEN, SYDVKM. Trimming cost V 3 bases and J 3 bases, with 14 bases left between them. The length of the CDR3 is 15 residues. The CDR3 DNA reads TGTGCCAGCAGTTTTCGGCGGGTGGTCGAAGAGACCCAGTACTTC. This translates into CASSFRRVVEETQYF.

This clonotype was seen ten or more times. The chain recombines TRBV11-2 with TRBJ1-1; D is possibly TRBD1 (5 bases). The V and J ends lost 7 bases and 7 bases respectively, with 16 bases between them. This CDR3 spans 13 amino acids. The germline V gene encodes CDR1 SGHAT and CDR2 FQNNGV. CDR3 sequence (DNA): TGTGCCAGCAACCCGACGGGGGATTTTGAAGCTTTCTTT. It specifies CASNPTGDFEAFF.

This chain joins TRBV27 and TRBJ1-6; 7 nucleotides match TRBD1. CDR3 size: 14 residues. CDR1 and CDR2 from the germline V gene are MNHEY and SMNVEV (reference sequence). The J segment lost 6 bases and the V segment lost 6 bases, leaving 5 bases of the junction unmatched. The CDR3 nucleotides are TGTGCCAGCAGACCGGGACAGACTAATTCACCCCTCCACTTT. Amino acids: CASRPGQTNSPLHF.

V gene TRBV13 combines with J gene TRBJ2-7; 7 positions agree with TRBD2. Unmatched junction bases numbered 9, after V lost 8 bases and J lost 5 bases. In germline, CDR1 is PRHDT, CDR2 FYEKMQ (reference sequence). CDR3 length: 13 amino acids. CDR3 sequence: CASGWGRAHEQYF. Written as DNA, the CDR3 is TGTGCCAGCGGTTGGGGGAGGGCCCACGAGCAGTACTTC.

This clonotype was seen ten or more times. The genes are TRBV2 and TRBJ2-7; TRBD2 aligns across 11 bases. The CDR3 is 17 residues long. Germline trimming cut 5 bases from V and 0 bases from J; bases unmatched to any gene: 9. CDR1 is SNHLY, CDR2 FYNNEI, per germline. The CDR3 region is CASSLAGGRAFSYEQYF. In nucleotides, the CDR3 is TGTGCCAGCAGTCTAGCGGGGGGAAGGGCCTTCTCCTACGAGCAGTACTTC.

This clonotype was seen many times. CDR3 DNA sequence: TGCGCCAGCAGCTTGACGGCCGTTGCCGGGGAGCTGTTTTTT. Translated: CASSLTAVAGELFF. The chain links TRBV5-1 to TRBJ2-2, with D unclear. Germline CDR1 is SGHRS and CDR2 is YFSETQ. Trimming took off 1 base at V and 6 bases at J, with 10 bases between the two ends. This CDR3 is 14 amino acids long.

This clonotype showed up just a few times. The rearrangement uses TRBV6-1 and TRBJ2-2, with 8 nucleotides matching TRBD1. Looked up from germline, CDR1 is MNHNS and CDR2 is SASEGT. CDR3 length: 16 amino acids. V lost 6 bases to trimming and J lost 1 base; unmatched junction nucleotides: 7. CDR3 region: CASRPPGTGNTGELFF. The CDR3 bases are TGTGCCAGCAGGCCACCCGGGACAGGGAACACCGGGGAGCTGTTTTTT.

CDR3 loop: CAYVAGAYEQYF. Here the CDR3 DNA reads TGTGCCTACGTAGCGGGAGCTTACGAGCAGTACTTC. The V call is TRBV12-3 or TRBV12-4, the J call TRBJ2-7; 9 bases align to TRBD2. The trim removed 11 bases at V and 4 bases at J, leaving 6 bases unmatched. The CDR3 consists of 12 residues.

This clonotype was detected many times. The CDR3 reads CASSPGTGILHEQYF. In DNA, the CDR3 is TGTGCCAGCAGCCCCGGGACAGGGATATTACACGAGCAGTACTTC. The chain uses TRBV7-6 and TRBJ2-7; 9 bases are a match to TRBD1. The length of the CDR3 is 15 residues. Germline-derived CDR1 and CDR2 are SGHVS and FNYEAQ. The J segment lost 5 bases and the V segment lost 5 bases, leaving 10 bases of the junction unmatched.

This clonotype has a count of ten or more. V usage is TRBV6-2 or TRBV6-3 and J usage is TRBJ2-5; D might be TRBD1 (6 bases). V lost 0 bases and J 0 bases, leaving 17 bases between the germline ends. Germline assignment: CDR1 MNHEY and CDR2 SVGEGT. The CDR3 extends over 18 amino acids. The CDR3 region is CASSYSTFFGQNQETQYF. CDR3 nucleotides: TGTGCCAGCAGTTACTCGACGTTTTTCGGACAGAACCAAGAGACCCAGTACTTC.

The chain combines TRBV12-3 or TRBV12-4 with TRBJ2-7; D unresolved. The CDR3 has 13 amino acids. Deletions cut 3 bases from V and 9 bases from J, with 15 bases between. CDR3: CASSLGTVPGQYF. The CDR3 nucleotides read TGTGCCAGCAGTTTGGGCACCGTCCCCGGGCAGTACTTC.

This clonotype appeared many times. The chain uses TRBV19 and TRBJ1-5, with D possibly TRBD1 on 5 matching bases. This CDR3 region has 15 residues. The germline V gene encodes CDR1 LNHDA and CDR2 SQIVND (reference sequence). V gave up 1 base and J gave up 0 bases, with 7 bases separating them. The CDR3 reads CASSIGTLSNQPQHF. In DNA form, the CDR3 reads TGTGCCAGTAGTATAGGGACACTTAGCAATCAGCCCCAGCATTTT.

This clonotype was seen many times. The rearrangement joins TRBV18 to TRBJ1-1; 7 bases match TRBD1. Germline V gives CDR1 KGHSH, CDR2 LQKENI. V lost 1 base, J lost 7 bases, and 6 bases stayed unmatched. The length of the CDR3 is 14 residues. Written as DNA, the CDR3 is TGTGCCAGCTCACCACGACAGGGTGAGGTTGAAGCTTTCTTT. Translating it yields CASSPRQGEVEAFF.

This clonotype was observed at least ten times. This sequence joins TRBV7-3 and TRBJ2-7; D gene ambiguous. Germline values: CDR1 SGHTA, CDR2 FQGTGA. The V gene lost 4 bases and the J gene lost 3 bases, with 13 bases spanning the gap. CDR3 length: 14 amino acids. The CDR3 DNA reads TGTGCCAGCAGCTCCGCGGCCGGAGACTACGAGCAGTACTTC. Translating it yields CASSSAAGDYEQYF.

This clonotype was found many times. The chain links TRBV6-5 to TRBJ2-3; weak D call: TRBD1 (6 bases). V dropped 5 bases and J dropped 1 base, with 13 bases sitting between them. The CDR3 covers 15 residues. Germline V gene sequence: CDR1 MNHEY, CDR2 SVGAGI. The CDR3 spells CASSIQGPGTDTQYF. The CDR3 nucleotides read TGTGCCAGCAGTATACAGGGACCGGGCACAGATACGCAGTATTTT.

The chain recombines TRBV4-1 with TRBJ2-7; 9 bases are shared with TRBD1. The V gene's germline CDR1 is MGHRA and CDR2 YSYEKL. Germline trimming cut 0 bases from V and 1 base from J; bases unmatched to any gene: 7. The CDR3 runs 17 residues. The CDR3 spells CASSQERRDRVSYEQYF. Here the CDR3 DNA reads TGCGCCAGCAGCCAAGAACGCCGGGACAGGGTATCCTACGAGCAGTACTTC.

The sample holds many counts of this clonotype. V is TRBV24-1 and J is TRBJ1-3, with a tentative D call TRBD1 (5 bases). Trimming took 9 bases from V and 0 from J, leaving 14 bases between them. Germline CDR1 reads KGHDR; CDR2 reads SFDVKD. The length of the CDR3 is 15 residues. This chain's CDR3 is CATPLTDSSGNTIYF. The CDR3 coding sequence is TGTGCCACCCCTCTAACCGACAGCTCTGGAAACACCATATATTTT.